This T cell receptor beta chain was found in a study of blood T cell repertoires in COVID-19. Study details: The United States, Italy and Spain provided the acute and convalescent COVID-19 samples. Nucleic acid was either cDNA or gDNA, and it came from T cells, B-cell-depleted T cells, or PBMCs.

Per the study methods: By means of reference gene primer amplification, nucleated cell counts were estimated. Generated by immunoSEQ multiplex PCR, the TCRdb table keeps only in-frame clones and is missing some. V and J calls and clone size are those listed in that table; D and trimming were worked out from the DNA. Among 95,000 to 150,000 clones, 65% to 85% were seen once, and the ten largest hold around 4.5%. Germline V gene lookup returns CDR1 SEHNR and CDR2 FQNEAQ (reference sequence). The V end was cut by 4 bases, the J end by 4 bases, with 14 bases between. This CDR3 comprises 15 residues. The chain has TRBV7-9 and TRBJ1-3, with D unresolved. Sequenced: peripheral blood. This sequence was found in a woman between 70 and 85 years old with acute or convalescent COVID-19. CDR3 nucleotides: TGTGCCAGCAGCTACGATGGAGGGTCCGGAAACACCATATATTTT. It yields the protein CASSYDGGSGNTIYF. Complete variable domain (other parts from reference TRBV7-9 and TRBJ1-3): DTGVSQNPRHKITKRGQNVTFRCDPISEHNRLYWYRQTLGQGPEFLTYFQNEAQLEKSRLLSDRFSAERPKGSFSTLEIQRTEQGDSAMYLCASSYDGGSGNTIYFGEGSWLTVV.